A single sample gave rise to the 24 T cell receptor beta chains below, sequenced in a study of blood T cell repertoires in COVID-19 (TCRdb year 2020). Libraries came from the immunoSEQ multiplex PCR assay. TCRdb re-hosts the immuneACCESS table, in-frame sequences only. Its copies lack some clones; in the studies checked, an unresolved V gene accounts for under half of them, and the cause for the rest is not known. Across this sample there are 350,000 to 450,000 clones, with about 85% seen only once. Of the sample, 3% to 4% falls within the top ten clones. The sample consisted of peripheral blood. The receptor source for this set is a woman aged 18-30 years with acute or convalescent COVID-19.

This chain connects TRBV6-5 to TRBJ1-6, with a possible D match to TRBD1 (6 bases). The V end was cut by 7 bases, the J end by 4 bases, with 14 bases between. Germline V gene data show CDR1 as MNHEY and CDR2 as SVGAGI. This CDR3 spans 15 amino acids. CDR3 in amino acids: CASTPGESYNSPLHF. Here the CDR3 DNA reads TGTGCCAGCACTCCAGGGGAATCATATAATTCACCCCTCCACTTT.

The chain links TRBV7-2 to TRBJ2-7; D unclear. The CDR3 consists of 13 residues. Germline lookup yields CDR1 SGHTA and CDR2 FQGNSA. The V end lost 1 base, the J end lost 3 bases, and 7 bases lay between the germline ends. CDR3 sequence reads: CASSLVVSYEQYF. The CDR3 DNA is TGTGCCAGCAGCTTAGTGGTCAGCTACGAGCAGTACTTC.

The chain is built from TRBV10-2 and TRBJ2-7; 9 positions agree with TRBD1. This CDR3 spans 15 amino acids. Germline CDR1 WSHSY, CDR2 SAAADI. Losses at the gene ends were 6 bases for V and 2 bases for J; bases not matched to a gene: 8. The CDR3 sequence: CASRLGQGTAYEQYF. The CDR3 DNA is TGCGCCAGCAGGCTCGGACAGGGGACAGCCTACGAGCAGTACTTC.

V gene TRBV27 combines with J gene TRBJ2-3; D unresolved. Trimming took 10 bases from V and 0 from J, leaving 11 bases between them. CDR1 is MNHEY and CDR2 is SMNVEV in the germline V gene (reference sequence). The CDR3 length is 13 residues. CDR3 sequence: CATALSSTDTQYF. CDR3 coding DNA: TGTGCCACCGCGTTGTCTAGCACAGATACGCAGTATTTT.

This clone was counted only a few times. The chain recombines TRBV7-2 with TRBJ1-6, with 8 bases matching TRBD1. The V gene's germline CDR1 is SGHTA and CDR2 FQGNSA. The CDR3 is 16 amino acids. The V and J ends lost 5 bases and 0 bases, in that order; junction bases with no gene match: 3. CDR3 sequence: CASSTGQGSYNSPLHF. CDR3 sequence (DNA): TGTGCCAGCAGCACAGGACAGGGCTCCTATAATTCACCCCTCCACTTT.

The table lists this clone with many counts. A read error may account for a junction end that differs from germline. The CDR3 protein is CASSLESGRGEQFF. CDR3 coding DNA: TGTGCCAGCAGCCTAGAGTCAGGGAGGGGTGAGCAGTTCTTC. The rearrangement links TRBV11-3 to TRBJ2-1; TRBD2 aligns across 7 bases. The V gene's germline CDR1 is SGHNT and CDR2 YENEEA. This CDR3 is 14 amino acids long.

The chain carries TRBV10-2 and TRBJ1-1, with D possibly TRBD1 on 5 matching bases. The CDR3 is 16 amino acids. Trimming stripped 6 bases from V and 0 bases from J, with 17 bases between. The germline gives CDR1 WSHSY, CDR2 SAAADI. The CDR3: CASRGGTGLMNTEAFF. The CDR3 nucleotides are TGCGCCAGCAGGGGGGGAACGGGACTCATGAACACTGAAGCTTTCTTT.

This clone has only one observation. V usage is TRBV9 and J usage is TRBJ1-2; tentative D call: TRBD1 (6 bases). The CDR3 sequence is 13 residues long. The germline gives CDR1 SGDLS, CDR2 YYNGEE. Between the trimmed V and J ends, which lost 0 bases and 8 bases, there was a span of 11 bases. The CDR3 loop is CASSVDHRVGYTF. The CDR3 region has the DNA TGTGCCAGCAGCGTAGATCACAGGGTCGGCTACACCTTC.

The chain joins TRBV11-3 to TRBJ2-7; the match to TRBD2 covers 11 bases. The V segment lost 5 bases and the J segment 5 bases; nucleotides outside the gene matches: 8. The CDR3 extends over 15 amino acids. Per the germline V gene, CDR1 is SGHNT and CDR2 is YENEEA. Here the CDR3 reads CASSLRTSGLDEQYF. The DNA for the CDR3 is TGTGCCAGCAGCCTCCGGACTAGCGGGCTCGACGAGCAGTACTTC.

V is TRBV15 and J is TRBJ2-3, with a weak D call TRBD2 (6 bases). Trimming took 3 bases from V and 0 from J, leaving 7 bases between them. This CDR3 has 14 amino acids. Germline loops: CDR1 LNHNV, CDR2 YYDKDF (reference sequence). CDR3 sequence reads: CATSSGLSTDTQYF. The CDR3 DNA is TGTGCCACCAGCAGCGGACTAAGCACAGATACGCAGTATTTT.

The genes are TRBV5-1 and TRBJ2-3, with TRBD2 matching over 9 bases. V shed 0 bases, J shed 3 bases, and the junction held 8 bases outside the gene matches. The CDR3 runs to 17 residues. CDR1 and CDR2 (germline): SGHRS, YFSETQ. The CDR3 region has the DNA TGCGCCAGCAGCTTGGGGAGTAGCGGGAGTCTAACAGATACGCAGTATTTT. Its protein is CASSLGSSGSLTDTQYF.

The chain has TRBV28 and TRBJ2-4; TRBD2 might be the D (7 bases). V lost 3 bases to trimming and J lost 3 bases, with 18 bases between them. The CDR3 consists of 17 residues. Per germline, CDR1 MDHEN and CDR2 SYDVKM. The CDR3 sequence is CASSLPQGGTNKNIQYF. CDR3 in DNA: TGTGCCAGCAGTTTGCCGCAGGGAGGGACAAACAAAAACATTCAGTACTTC.

This clone is a singleton in its sample. CDR3 residues: CASKTGGASNQPQHF. Written as DNA, the CDR3 is TGTGCCAGCAAAACAGGGGGCGCGAGCAATCAGCCCCAGCATTTT. The chain carries TRBV6-5 and TRBJ1-5, with 9 nucleotides matching TRBD1. Losses at the gene ends were 7 bases for V and 1 base for J; bases not matched to a gene: 5. The CDR3 runs to 15 residues. In germline, CDR1 is MNHEY, CDR2 SVGAGI.

This CDR3 is CASRSGGGYGYTF. The CDR3 nucleotides read TGTGCCAGTAGGAGTGGGGGAGGCTATGGCTACACCTTC. This chain connects TRBV19 to TRBJ1-2, with a weak D call TRBD1 (5 bases). The CDR3 is 13 amino acids. Trimming stripped 6 bases from V and 4 bases from J, with 12 bases between. CDR1 and CDR2 from the germline V gene are LNHDA and SQIVND (reference sequence).

The rearrangement joins TRBV6-1 to TRBJ1-2, with a weak D call TRBD1 (5 bases). CDR3 length equals 16 residues. V lost 1 base and J 10 bases, leaving 22 bases between the germline ends. The germline V gene encodes CDR1 MNHNS and CDR2 SASEGT. The CDR3 sequence is CASSEEGVGFRFIYTF. The CDR3 DNA follows: TGTGCCAGCAGTGAAGAAGGGGTAGGGTTCCGCTTTATCTACACCTTC.

This chain connects TRBV24-1 to TRBJ1-1; TRBD1 is a possible D gene (5 bases). CDR3 size: 11 residues. V lost 4 bases, J lost 9 bases, and 8 bases lay in between. CDR1 and CDR2 (germline): KGHDR, SFDVKD. The CDR3 coding sequence is TGTGCCACCAGTGACCAGGGCCAAGCTTTCTTT. It codes for CATSDQGQAFF.

The genes are TRBV7-2 and TRBJ2-7, with 9 positions matching TRBD1. Germline values: CDR1 SGHTA, CDR2 FQGNSA. The CDR3 is made up of 16 amino acids. Trimming removed 4 bases from V and 2 bases from J; junction bases left unmatched: 9. The CDR3 reads CASSSPGTGIPYEQYF. In nucleotides, the CDR3 is TGTGCCAGCAGCTCCCCAGGGACAGGGATCCCCTACGAGCAGTACTTC.

V usage is TRBV6-6 and J usage is TRBJ2-1, with 8 bases matching TRBD1. In germline, CDR1 is MNHNY, CDR2 SVGAGI (reference sequence). The V segment lost 6 bases and the J segment 14 bases; nucleotides outside the gene matches: 12. The CDR3 loop spans 13 amino acids. CDR3 loop: CASRYGTGEYKFF. The CDR3 nucleotides read TGTGCCAGCAGATACGGGACAGGCGAGTATAAGTTCTTC.

To note about this clone: The germline gene is not matched at one end of the junction; a read error may be the cause. The CDR3 coding sequence is TGCGCCAGCACCTTGGGCATGGGGCTCGTCTACAATGAGCAGTTCTTC. It translates to CASTLGMGLVYNEQFF. The rearrangement uses TRBV5-1 and TRBJ2-1, with D perhaps TRBD1 (5 bases). The V gene's germline CDR1 is SGHRS and CDR2 YFSETQ. This CDR3 spans 16 amino acids.

This clone was seen ten or more times. This chain connects TRBV7-9 to TRBJ1-4; perhaps TRBD1 as D (6 bases). V lost 4 bases and J 7 bases, leaving 16 bases between the germline ends. Germline V CDR1 and CDR2: SEHNR, FQNEAQ (reference sequence). The CDR3 contains 15 residues. CDR3 in DNA: TGTGCCAGCAGCTCCTCGGGGGGCGTCAGTGAAAAACTGTTTTTT. It translates to CASSSSGGVSEKLFF.

This clone was detected only once. CDR3 DNA sequence: TGTGCCAGCAGTGAAGCGGGTGAGGAGGAAAAACTGTTTTTT. Its translation is CASSEAGEEEKLFF. The genes are TRBV2 and TRBJ1-4; D unresolved. This CDR3 is built from 14 residues. The V end was cut by 0 bases, the J end by 8 bases, with 10 bases between. Germline V gene data show CDR1 as SNHLY and CDR2 as FYNNEI.

The rearrangement uses TRBV9 and TRBJ2-7; D is possibly TRBD2 (6 bases). Germline-derived CDR1 and CDR2 are SGDLS and YYNGEE. The CDR3 totals 12 residues. Trimming removed 3 bases at V and 6 bases at J, with 10 bases between. Here the CDR3 reads CASSGTRGEQYF. DNA of the CDR3: TGTGCCAGCAGCGGGACGCGGGGCGAGCAGTACTTC.

V and J are TRBV5-5 and TRBJ1-2, with 12 nucleotides matching TRBD1. This CDR3 spans 15 amino acids. Trimming cost V 4 bases and J 8 bases; bases outside gene matches: 9. Germline CDR1 is SGHKS and CDR2 is YYEKEE (reference sequence). The CDR3 is CASSPYGTGGGGYTF. CDR3 in DNA: TGTGCCAGCAGCCCTTACGGGACAGGGGGCGGGGGCTACACCTTC.

This rearrangement joins TRBV21-1 to TRBJ1-4. TRBV21-1 is a known pseudogene. The CDR3 totals 18 residues. CDR3 loop: CASSTKGQGGRMSEKLFF. The CDR3 DNA sequence: TGTGCCAGCAGCACCAAAGGGCAGGGAGGGAGAATGAGTGAAAAACTGTTTTTT.